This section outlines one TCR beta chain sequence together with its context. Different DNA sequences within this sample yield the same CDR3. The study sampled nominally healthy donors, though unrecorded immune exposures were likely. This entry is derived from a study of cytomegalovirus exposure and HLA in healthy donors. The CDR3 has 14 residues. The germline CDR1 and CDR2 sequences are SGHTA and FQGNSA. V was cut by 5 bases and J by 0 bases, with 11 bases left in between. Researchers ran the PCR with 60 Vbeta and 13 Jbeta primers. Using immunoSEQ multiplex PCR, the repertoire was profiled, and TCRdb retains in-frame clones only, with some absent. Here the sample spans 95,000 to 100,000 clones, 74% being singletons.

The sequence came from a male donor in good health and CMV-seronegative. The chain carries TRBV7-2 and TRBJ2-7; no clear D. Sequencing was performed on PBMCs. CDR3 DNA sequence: TGTGCCAGCAGCCCGGGTCCCTCCTCCTACGAGCAGTACTTC. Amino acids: CASSPGPSSYEQYF.